Sequencing of this T cell receptor (beta chain) was carried out in a study of identical twins (dated by TCRdb to the mid-2010s). For the wider study: To test whether fetal clonotypes persist, the study used deep sequencing on TCR alpha and beta repertoires from monozygotic twins, unrelated adults of various ages, and cord blood. To rule out contamination, replicate twin experiments were performed at different times with different library preparation protocols. The study at large found these results: Zero-insertion analyses could be partly confounded by invariant T cells such as MAIT and iNKT, although diverse VJ usage argued against such confounding for most clonotypes. Because the same donors could not be followed over many years, the conclusions depended on cross-sectional statistical analysis. In monozygotic twins, out-of-frame TCR alpha sharing was systematically underestimated by recombination models, although the models agreed with sharing between unrelated individuals. A weaker excess of twin sharing was found in beta out-of-frame sequences because the signal-to-noise ratio was lowered by fewer shared sequences. Fewer insertions were carried by abundant cord blood beta clonotypes, a similar but weaker trend appeared in young adult naive repertoires, and no such trend appeared in memory repertoires. Out-of-frame TCR alpha sequences shared between twins showed an excess of low generation-probability sequences compared with coincidental sharing between unrelated individuals.

Libraries came from 5' RACE. Sequencing instrument: Illumina HiSeq 2000. A universal primer binding site was introduced by template switching, and a unique molecular identifier was present in the final cDNA, enabling accurate counting of TCR cDNA molecules. Specific primers in the conserved constant-segment region were used to synthesize first-strand cDNA for the TCR alpha and beta chains. To control for contamination, every cDNA library carried two barcodes: a SMART-Mk sample barcode plus Illumina barcodes. TruSeq adapter sequences along with Illumina sample barcodes were introduced in two successive PCR steps. The Illumina HiSeq platform was used with custom primers to sequence TCR alpha and beta cDNA libraries. As for how the authors treated the data: Unique molecular identifiers were extracted from raw reads with MiGEC, and CDR3 positions were determined with MiXCR. For each individual, recombination models were inferred using an EM algorithm with the repgenHMM and IGoR tools. The tcR package in R was used for shared clonotype analysis, with sharing normalized by the product of cloneset sizes. To study raw recombination free of thymic and clonal selection effects, out-of-frame nonproductive sequences were analyzed. The public reads were run again by TCRdb, first through fastp at Q25 and then through MiXCR, and only productive beta chains were kept. Entries are consolidated by CDR3 protein sequence, retaining the most common genes and DNA. In this record, the V and J calls reflect TCRdb's handling and not the investigators' own analysis. Present in this sample are 500,000 to 650,000 distinct CDR3 sequences, roughly 7.1% of which were seen just once. The ten top clones hold around 1.6% of the sample.

The CDR3 covers 13 residues, taking in both the cysteine and the phenylalanine. Just the 39-base CDR3 DNA is kept, in frame starting at base 1. In the germline V gene, CDR1 corresponds to SQVTM and CDR2 to ANQGSEA. V sheds 7 bases and J sheds 1 base, leaving 13 bases between their ends. This clonotype was observed a handful of times. There is no known antigen for this receptor. The sample holds no much larger clone one base away, and base qualities are not on file. All donors were healthy Caucasians. The twin cohort comprised three pairs of female monozygotic twins, all aged about 18 to 30 years. RNA for TCR libraries was isolated from peripheral blood mononuclear cells. The sample was also linked to a second study, of yellow fever vaccine responses in identical twins. As described in the second report: The T cell response to vaccination in identical twins was reported by the authors to appear partly convergent and partly personalized. In identical twins, the study followed T cell clones that responded to the vaccine with precision.

Input material: PBMCs. The receptor was derived from a woman aged 18-30 years in good health. The sequence links TRBV29-1 to TRBJ2-5; there is no confident call for the D gene. The DNA sequence is TGCAGCGCTCGGTATGGGGTCCAAGAGACCCAGTACTTC. This gives the protein CSARYGVQETQYF.